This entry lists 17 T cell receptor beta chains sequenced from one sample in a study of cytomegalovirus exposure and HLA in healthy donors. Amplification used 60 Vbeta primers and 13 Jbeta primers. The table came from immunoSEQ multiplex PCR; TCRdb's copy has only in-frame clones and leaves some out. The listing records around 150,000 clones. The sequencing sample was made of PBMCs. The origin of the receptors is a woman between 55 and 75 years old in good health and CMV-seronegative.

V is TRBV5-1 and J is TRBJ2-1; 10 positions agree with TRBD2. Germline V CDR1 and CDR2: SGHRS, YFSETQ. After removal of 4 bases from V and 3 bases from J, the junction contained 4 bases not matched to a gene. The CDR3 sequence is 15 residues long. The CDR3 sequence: CASSVGLADYNEQFF. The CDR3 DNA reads TGCGCCAGCAGCGTCGGACTAGCGGACTACAATGAGCAGTTCTTC.

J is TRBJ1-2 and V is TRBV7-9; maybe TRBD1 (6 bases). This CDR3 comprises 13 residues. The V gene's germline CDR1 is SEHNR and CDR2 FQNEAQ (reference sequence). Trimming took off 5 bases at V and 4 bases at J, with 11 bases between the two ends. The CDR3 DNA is TGTGCCAGCAGCCATTCGGACAGCTATGGCTACACCTTC. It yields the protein CASSHSDSYGYTF.

The CDR3 bases are TGCGCCAGCAGCCCAACAGGGGACTATGGCTACACCTTC. The encoded protein is CASSPTGDYGYTF. The chain links TRBV5-1 to TRBJ1-2; 7 bases fit TRBD1. This CDR3 has 13 residues. CDR1 is SGHRS, CDR2 YFSETQ, per germline. The ends lost 4 bases at V and 3 bases at J; junction bases unmatched: 3.

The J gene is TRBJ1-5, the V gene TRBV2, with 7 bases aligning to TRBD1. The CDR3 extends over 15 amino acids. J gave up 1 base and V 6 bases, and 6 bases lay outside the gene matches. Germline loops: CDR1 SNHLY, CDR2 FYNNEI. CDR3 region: CASRTDRESNQPQHF. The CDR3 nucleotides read TGTGCCAGCAGAACTGACAGGGAAAGCAATCAGCCCCAGCATTTT.

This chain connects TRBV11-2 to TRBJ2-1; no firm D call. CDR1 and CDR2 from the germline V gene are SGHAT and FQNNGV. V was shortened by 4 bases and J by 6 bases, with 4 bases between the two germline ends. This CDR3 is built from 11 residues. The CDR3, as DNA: TGTGCCAGCAGCTCTTTCAATGAGCAGTTCTTC. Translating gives CASSSFNEQFF.

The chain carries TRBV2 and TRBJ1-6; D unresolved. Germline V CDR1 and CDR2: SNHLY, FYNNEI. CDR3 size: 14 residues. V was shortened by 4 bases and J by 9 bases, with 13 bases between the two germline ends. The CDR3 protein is CASSAVRIGSPLHF. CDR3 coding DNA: TGTGCCAGCAGTGCGGTCCGAATCGGTTCACCCCTCCACTTT. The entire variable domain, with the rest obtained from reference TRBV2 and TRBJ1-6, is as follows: EPEVTQTPSHQVTQMGQEVILRCVPISNHLYFYWYRQILGQKVEFLVSFYNNEISEKSEIFDDQFSVERPDGSNFTLKIRSTKLEDSAMYFCASSAVRIGSPLHFGNGTRLTVT.

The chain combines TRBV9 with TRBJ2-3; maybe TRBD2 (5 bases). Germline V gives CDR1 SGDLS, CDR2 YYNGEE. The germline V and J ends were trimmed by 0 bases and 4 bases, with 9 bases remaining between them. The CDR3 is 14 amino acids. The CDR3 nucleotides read TGTGCCAGCAGCGTAGAGGCTAGCCCAGATACGCAGTATTTT. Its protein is CASSVEASPDTQYF.

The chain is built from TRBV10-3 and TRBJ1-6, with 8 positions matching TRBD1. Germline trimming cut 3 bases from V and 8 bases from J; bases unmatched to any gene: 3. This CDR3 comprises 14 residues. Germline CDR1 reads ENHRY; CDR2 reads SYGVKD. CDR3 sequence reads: CAISDRGLDSPLHF. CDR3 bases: TGTGCCATCAGTGACAGGGGGCTTGATTCACCCCTCCACTTT.

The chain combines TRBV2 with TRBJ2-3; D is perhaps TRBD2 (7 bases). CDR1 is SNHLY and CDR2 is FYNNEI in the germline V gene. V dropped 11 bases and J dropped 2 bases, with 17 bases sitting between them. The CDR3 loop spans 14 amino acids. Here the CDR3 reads CASYRGGATDTQYF. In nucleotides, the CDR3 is TGTGCCTCTTACCGAGGGGGGGCCACAGATACGCAGTATTTT.

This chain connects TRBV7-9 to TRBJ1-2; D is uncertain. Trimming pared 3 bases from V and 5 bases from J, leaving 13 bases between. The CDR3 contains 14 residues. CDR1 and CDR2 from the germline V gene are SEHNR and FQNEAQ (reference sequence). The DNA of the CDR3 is TGTGCCAGCAGCTTCCCCCTAGAGCTTTATGGCTACACCTTC. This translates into CASSFPLELYGYTF.

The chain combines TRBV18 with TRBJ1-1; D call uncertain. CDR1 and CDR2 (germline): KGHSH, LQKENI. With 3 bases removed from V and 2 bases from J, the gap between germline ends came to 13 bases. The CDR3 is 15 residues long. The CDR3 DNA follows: TGTGCCAGCTCACCCGGACTCCGGTCAAACACTGAAGCTTTCTTT. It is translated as CASSPGLRSNTEAFF.

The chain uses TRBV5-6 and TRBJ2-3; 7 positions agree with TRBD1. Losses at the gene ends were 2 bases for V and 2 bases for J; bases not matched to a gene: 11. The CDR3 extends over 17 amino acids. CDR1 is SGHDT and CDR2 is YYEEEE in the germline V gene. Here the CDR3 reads CASSFPTGNVFTDTQYF. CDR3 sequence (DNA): TGTGCCAGCAGCTTTCCGACAGGGAACGTATTCACAGATACGCAGTATTTT.

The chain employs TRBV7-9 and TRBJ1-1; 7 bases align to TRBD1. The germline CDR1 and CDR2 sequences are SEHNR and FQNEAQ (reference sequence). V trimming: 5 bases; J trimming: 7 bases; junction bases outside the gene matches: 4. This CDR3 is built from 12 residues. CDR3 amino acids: CASSARDSEAFF. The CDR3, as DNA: TGTGCCAGCAGCGCCCGGGACAGTGAAGCTTTCTTT.

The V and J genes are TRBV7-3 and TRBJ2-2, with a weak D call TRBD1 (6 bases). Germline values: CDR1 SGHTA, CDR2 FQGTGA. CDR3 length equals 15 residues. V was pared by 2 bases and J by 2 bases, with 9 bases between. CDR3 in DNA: TGTGCCAGCAGCTTATTGGGACACAACACCGGGGAGCTGTTTTTT. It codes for CASSLLGHNTGELFF.

CDR3 sequence reads: CASSQRRGELFF. For the CDR3, the DNA is TGCGCCAGCAGCCAACGGCGGGGGGAGCTGTTTTTT. The V call is TRBV4-1, the J call TRBJ2-2; no clear D. Trimming cost V 2 bases and J 8 bases, with 6 bases left between them. Germline CDR1 is MGHRA and CDR2 is YSYEKL. This CDR3 is 12 amino acids long.

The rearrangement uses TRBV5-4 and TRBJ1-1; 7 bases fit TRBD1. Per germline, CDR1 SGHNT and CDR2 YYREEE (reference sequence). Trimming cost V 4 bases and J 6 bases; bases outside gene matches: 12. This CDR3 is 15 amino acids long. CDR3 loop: CASSRLDRVLAEAFF. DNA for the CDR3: TGTGCCAGCAGCCGACTTGACAGGGTGTTAGCTGAAGCTTTCTTT.

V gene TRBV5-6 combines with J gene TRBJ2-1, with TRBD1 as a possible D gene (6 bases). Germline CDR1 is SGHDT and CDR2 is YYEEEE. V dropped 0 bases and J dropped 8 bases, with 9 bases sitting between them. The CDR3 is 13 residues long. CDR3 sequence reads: CASSLDRVDEQFF. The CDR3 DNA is TGTGCCAGCAGCTTGGACAGGGTCGATGAGCAGTTCTTC.